Here is one T cell receptor beta chain with its context. What it recognizes is unknown. The sample originates from a study of cytomegalovirus exposure and HLA in healthy donors. Whole-study results and caveats: Being indistinguishable, some V segments were excluded, TRBV6-2 and TRBV6-3 among them. Later, TCR association rates were found to vary by HLA locus, highest for DRB1 and lowest for HLA-C. TCR beta chains associated with HLA were, in a later analysis, more clonally expanded than equally common others. A previous analysis found most TCR beta V segments productive roughly 87% or roughly 30% of the time.

V was clipped by 4 bases and J by 10 bases; unmatched bases: 8. Germline CDR1 and CDR2: MNHEY and SMNVEV (reference sequence). The CDR3 has 16 amino acids. The PCR was carried out with 60 Vbeta primers and 13 Jbeta primers. Sequencing was performed with immunoSEQ multiplex PCR; in TCRdb, only in-frame clones are kept and a portion is missing. The data hold 80,000 to 100,000 clones, with 55% to 80% observed a single time. The TCR comes from a man aged 35-49 years in good health and CMV-seronegative. The sample taken for sequencing was PBMCs. The chain uses TRBV27 and TRBJ1-6, with 12 bases fitting TRBD1. This chain's CDR3 is CASSSPGQGASSPLHF. CDR3 DNA sequence: TGTGCCAGCAGTTCACCGGGACAGGGGGCGAGCTCACCCCTCCACTTT.